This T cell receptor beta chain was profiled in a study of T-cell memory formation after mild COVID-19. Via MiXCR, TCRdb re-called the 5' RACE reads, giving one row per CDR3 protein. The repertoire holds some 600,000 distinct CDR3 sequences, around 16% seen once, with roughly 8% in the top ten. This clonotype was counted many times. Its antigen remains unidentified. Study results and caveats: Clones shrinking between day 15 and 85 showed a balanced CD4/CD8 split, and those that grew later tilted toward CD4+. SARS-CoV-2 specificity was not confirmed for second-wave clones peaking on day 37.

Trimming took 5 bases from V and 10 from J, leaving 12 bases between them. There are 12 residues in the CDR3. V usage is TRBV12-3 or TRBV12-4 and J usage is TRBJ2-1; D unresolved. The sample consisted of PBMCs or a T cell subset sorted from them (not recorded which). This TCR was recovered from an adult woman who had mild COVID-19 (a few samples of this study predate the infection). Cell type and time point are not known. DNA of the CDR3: TGTGCCAGCAGTCTTCGAGGAGTGGAGCAGTTCTTC. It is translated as CASSLRGVEQFF.